This T cell receptor beta chain came from a study of blood T cell repertoires in COVID-19. Study overall: Whether acute or convalescent, the COVID-19 samples came from the United States, Italy and Spain.

Participant-reported clinical history was the basis for cohort assignment. Germline assignment: CDR1 GTSNPN and CDR2 SVGIG (reference sequence). This CDR3 is 12 amino acids long. V was shortened by 4 bases and J by 3 bases, with 9 bases between the two germline ends. TCRdb's copy holds only in-frame clones and misses some; the assay was immunoSEQ multiplex PCR. Among about 360,000 clones listed, 88% were seen once. The origin of this receptor is a woman aged 40 to 50 with acute COVID-19. Source material: PBMCs or T cells enriched from blood (not recorded which). The chain links TRBV30 to TRBJ2-5, with TRBD1 as a possible D gene (5 bases). The CDR3 nucleotides are TGTGCCTGGAAACCCAGGGAAGAGACCCAGTACTTC. It translates to CAWKPREETQYF. The full variable domain, with the rest looked up from reference TRBV30 and TRBJ2-5, is SQTIHQWPATLVQPVGSPLSLECTVEGTSNPNLYWYRQAAGRGLQLLFYSVGIGQISSEVPQNLSASRPQDRQFILSSKKLLLSDSGFYLCAWKPREETQYFGPGTRLLVL.